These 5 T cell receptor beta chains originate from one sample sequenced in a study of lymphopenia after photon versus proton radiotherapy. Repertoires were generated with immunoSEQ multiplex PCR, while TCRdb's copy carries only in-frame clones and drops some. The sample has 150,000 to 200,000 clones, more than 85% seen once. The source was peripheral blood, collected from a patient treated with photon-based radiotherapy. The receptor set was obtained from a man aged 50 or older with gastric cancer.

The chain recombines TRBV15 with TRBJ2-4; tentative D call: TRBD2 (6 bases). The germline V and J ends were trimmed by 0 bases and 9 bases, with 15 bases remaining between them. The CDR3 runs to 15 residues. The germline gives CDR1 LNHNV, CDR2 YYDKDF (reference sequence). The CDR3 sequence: CATSREVGGSSIQYF. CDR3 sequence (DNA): TGTGCCACCAGCAGAGAAGTAGGAGGGAGTAGCATTCAGTACTTC. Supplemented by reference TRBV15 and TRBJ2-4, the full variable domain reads DAMVIQNPRYQVTQFGKPVTLSCSQTLNHNVMYWYQQKSSQAPKLLFHYYDKDFNNEADTPDNFQSRRPNTSFCFLDIRSPGLGDTAMYLCATSREVGGSSIQYFGAGTRLSVL.

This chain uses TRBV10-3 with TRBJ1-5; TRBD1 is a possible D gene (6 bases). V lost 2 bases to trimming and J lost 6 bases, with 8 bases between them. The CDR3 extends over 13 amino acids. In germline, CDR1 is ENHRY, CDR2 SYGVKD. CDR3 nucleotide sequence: TGTGCCATCAGTGAGGGAGGGGGTCAGCCCCAGCATTTT. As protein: CAISEGGGQPQHF.

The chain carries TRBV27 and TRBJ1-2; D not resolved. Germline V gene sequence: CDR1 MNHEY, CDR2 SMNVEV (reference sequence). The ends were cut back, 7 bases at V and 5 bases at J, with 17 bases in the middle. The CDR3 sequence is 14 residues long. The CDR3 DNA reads TGTGCCAGCAAATCTATGGACCGGGAATATGGCTACACCTTC. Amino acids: CASKSMDREYGYTF.

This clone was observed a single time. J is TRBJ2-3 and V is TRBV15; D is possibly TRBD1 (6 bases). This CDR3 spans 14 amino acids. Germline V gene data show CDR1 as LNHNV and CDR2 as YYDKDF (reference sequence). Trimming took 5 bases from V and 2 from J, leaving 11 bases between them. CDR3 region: CATSRDKVTDTQYF. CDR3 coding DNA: TGTGCCACCAGCCGGGACAAGGTCACAGATACGCAGTATTTT.

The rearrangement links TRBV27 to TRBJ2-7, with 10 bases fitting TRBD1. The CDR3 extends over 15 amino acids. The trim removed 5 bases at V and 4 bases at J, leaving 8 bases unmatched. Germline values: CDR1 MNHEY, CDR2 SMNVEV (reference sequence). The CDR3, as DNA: TGTGCCAGCAGTGAACCGGGACAGGGGAGGTACGAGCAGTACTTC. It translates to CASSEPGQGRYEQYF.